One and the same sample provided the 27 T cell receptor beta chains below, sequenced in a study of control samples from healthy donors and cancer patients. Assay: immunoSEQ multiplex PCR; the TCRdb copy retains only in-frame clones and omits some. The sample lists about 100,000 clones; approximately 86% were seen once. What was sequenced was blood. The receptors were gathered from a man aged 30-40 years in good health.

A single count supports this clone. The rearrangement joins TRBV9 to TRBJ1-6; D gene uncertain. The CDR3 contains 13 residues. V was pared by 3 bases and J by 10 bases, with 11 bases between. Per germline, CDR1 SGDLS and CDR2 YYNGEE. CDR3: CASSASLRSPLHF. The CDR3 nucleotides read TGTGCCAGCAGCGCCAGCTTGCGCTCACCCCTCCACTTT.

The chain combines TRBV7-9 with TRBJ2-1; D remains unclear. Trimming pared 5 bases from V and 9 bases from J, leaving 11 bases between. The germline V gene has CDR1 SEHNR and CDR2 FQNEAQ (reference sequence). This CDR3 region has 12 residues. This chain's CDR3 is CASSPPLGEQFF. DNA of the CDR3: TGTGCCAGCAGCCCCCCTCTGGGTGAGCAGTTCTTC.

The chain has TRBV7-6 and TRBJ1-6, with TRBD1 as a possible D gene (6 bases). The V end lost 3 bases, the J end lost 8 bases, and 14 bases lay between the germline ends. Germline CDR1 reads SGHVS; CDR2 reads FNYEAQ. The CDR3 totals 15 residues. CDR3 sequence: CASSFSGGLDSPLHF. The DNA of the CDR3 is TGTGCCAGCAGCTTTAGCGGGGGGCTGGATTCACCCCTCCACTTT.

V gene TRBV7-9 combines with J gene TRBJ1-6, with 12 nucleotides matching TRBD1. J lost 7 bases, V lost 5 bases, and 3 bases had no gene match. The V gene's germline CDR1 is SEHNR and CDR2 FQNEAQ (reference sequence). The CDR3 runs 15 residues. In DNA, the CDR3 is TGTGCCAGCAGCGGGACAGGGGGCGGAAATTCACCCCTCCACTTT. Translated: CASSGTGGGNSPLHF. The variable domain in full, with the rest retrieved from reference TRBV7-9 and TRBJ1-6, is DTGVSQNPRHKITKRGQNVTFRCDPISEHNRLYWYRQTLGQGPEFLTYFQNEAQLEKSRLLSDRFSAERPKGSFSTLEIQRTEQGDSAMYLCASSGTGGGNSPLHFGNGTRLTVT.

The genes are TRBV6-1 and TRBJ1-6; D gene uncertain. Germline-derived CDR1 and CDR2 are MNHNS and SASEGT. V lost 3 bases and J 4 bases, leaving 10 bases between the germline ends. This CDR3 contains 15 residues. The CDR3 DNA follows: TGTGCCAGCAGTGAGACTGCCGAATATAATTCACCCCTCCACTTT. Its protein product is CASSETAEYNSPLHF.

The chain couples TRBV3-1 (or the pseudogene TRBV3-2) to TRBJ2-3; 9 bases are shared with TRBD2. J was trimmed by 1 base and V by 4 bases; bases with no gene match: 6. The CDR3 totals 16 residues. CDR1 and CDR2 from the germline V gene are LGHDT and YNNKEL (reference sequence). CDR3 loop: CASSRAVAGGTDTQYF. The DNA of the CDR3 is TGTGCCAGCAGCCGAGCCGTAGCGGGGGGCACAGATACGCAGTATTTT.

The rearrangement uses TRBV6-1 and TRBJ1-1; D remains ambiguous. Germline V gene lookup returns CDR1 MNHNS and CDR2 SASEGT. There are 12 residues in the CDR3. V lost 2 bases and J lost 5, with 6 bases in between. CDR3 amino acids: CASSEWGTEAFF. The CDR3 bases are TGTGCCAGCAGTGAATGGGGAACTGAAGCTTTCTTT.

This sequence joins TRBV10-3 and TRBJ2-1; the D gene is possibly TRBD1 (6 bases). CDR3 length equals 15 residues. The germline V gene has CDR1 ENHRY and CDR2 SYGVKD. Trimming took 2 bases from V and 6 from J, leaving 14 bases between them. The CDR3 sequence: CAISEPRGSGNEQFF. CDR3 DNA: TGTGCCATCAGTGAGCCGAGGGGGTCGGGCAATGAGCAGTTCTTC.

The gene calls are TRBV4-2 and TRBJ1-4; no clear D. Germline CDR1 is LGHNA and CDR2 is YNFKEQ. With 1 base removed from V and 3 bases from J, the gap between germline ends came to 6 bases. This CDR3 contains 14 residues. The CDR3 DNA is TGTGCCAGCAGCCAAGTAACCGCTAATGAAAAACTGTTTTTT. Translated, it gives CASSQVTANEKLFF.

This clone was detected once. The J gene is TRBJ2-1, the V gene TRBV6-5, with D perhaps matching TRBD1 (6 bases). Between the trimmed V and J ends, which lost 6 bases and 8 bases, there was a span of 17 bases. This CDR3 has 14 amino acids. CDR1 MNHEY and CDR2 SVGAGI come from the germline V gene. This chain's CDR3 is CASSRQVGVHEQFF. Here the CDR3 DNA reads TGTGCCAGCAGCCGACAGGTAGGGGTACATGAGCAGTTCTTC.

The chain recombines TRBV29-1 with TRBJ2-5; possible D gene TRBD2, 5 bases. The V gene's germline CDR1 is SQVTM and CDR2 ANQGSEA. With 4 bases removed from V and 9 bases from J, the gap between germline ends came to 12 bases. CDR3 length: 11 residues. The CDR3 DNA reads TGCAGCGTTGCCCGGACTCGAGCCCAGTACTTC. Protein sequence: CSVARTRAQYF.

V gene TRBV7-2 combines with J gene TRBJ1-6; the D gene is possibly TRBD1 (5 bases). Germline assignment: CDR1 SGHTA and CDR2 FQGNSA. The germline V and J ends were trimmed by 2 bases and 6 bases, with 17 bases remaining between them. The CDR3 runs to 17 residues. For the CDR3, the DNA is TGTGCCAGCAGCTTATTTGTTTCAGGGACGGTTAATTCACCCCTCCACTTT. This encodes CASSLFVSGTVNSPLHF.

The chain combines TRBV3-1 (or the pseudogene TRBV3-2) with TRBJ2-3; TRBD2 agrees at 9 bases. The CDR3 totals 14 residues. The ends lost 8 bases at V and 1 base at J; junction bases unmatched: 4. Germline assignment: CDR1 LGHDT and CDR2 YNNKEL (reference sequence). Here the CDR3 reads CASRGGARTDTQYF. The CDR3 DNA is TGTGCCAGCCGCGGGGGGGCTCGCACAGATACGCAGTATTTT.

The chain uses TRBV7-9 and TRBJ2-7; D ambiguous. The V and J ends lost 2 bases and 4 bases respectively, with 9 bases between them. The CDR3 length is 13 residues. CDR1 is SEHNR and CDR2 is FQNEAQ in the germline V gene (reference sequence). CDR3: CASSLNSFYEQYF. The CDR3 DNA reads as TGTGCCAGCAGCTTAAACAGCTTTTACGAGCAGTACTTC. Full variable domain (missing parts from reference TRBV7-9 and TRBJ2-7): DTGVSQNPRHKITKRGQNVTFRCDPISEHNRLYWYRQTLGQGPEFLTYFQNEAQLEKSRLLSDRFSAERPKGSFSTLEIQRTEQGDSAMYLCASSLNSFYEQYFGPGTRLTVT.

The DNA of the CDR3 is TGTGCCAGCAGCTCAGAGTTGAACACTGAAGCTTTCTTT. Its protein is CASSSELNTEAFF. The rearrangement joins TRBV7-3 to TRBJ1-1; D is ambiguous. The CDR3 has 13 amino acids. V was trimmed by 4 bases and J by 0 bases, leaving 6 bases between them. In germline, CDR1 is SGHTA, CDR2 FQGTGA.

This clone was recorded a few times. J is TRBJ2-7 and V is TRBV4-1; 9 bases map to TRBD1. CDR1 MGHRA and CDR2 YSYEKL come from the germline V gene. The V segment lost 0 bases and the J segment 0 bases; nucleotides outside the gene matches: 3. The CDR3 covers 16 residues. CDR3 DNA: TGCGCCAGCAGCCAAGAAGGGACAGGGATCTCCTACGAGCAGTACTTC. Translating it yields CASSQEGTGISYEQYF.

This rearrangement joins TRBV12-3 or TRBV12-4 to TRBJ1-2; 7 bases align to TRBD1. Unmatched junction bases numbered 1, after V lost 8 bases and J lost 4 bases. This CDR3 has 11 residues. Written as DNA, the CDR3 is TGTGCCAGCGGGACAGTCTATGGCTACACCTTC. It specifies CASGTVYGYTF.

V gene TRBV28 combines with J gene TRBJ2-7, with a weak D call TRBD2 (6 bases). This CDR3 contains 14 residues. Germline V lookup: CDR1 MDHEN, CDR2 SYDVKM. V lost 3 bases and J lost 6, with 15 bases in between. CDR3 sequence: CASSFGGAIGEQYF. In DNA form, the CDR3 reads TGTGCCAGCAGTTTTGGAGGGGCTATCGGCGAGCAGTACTTC.

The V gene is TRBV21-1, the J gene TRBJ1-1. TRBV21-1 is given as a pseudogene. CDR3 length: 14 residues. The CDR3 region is CVSQGPTPRTEAFF. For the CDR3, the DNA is TGTGTTAGCCAAGGCCCAACCCCGCGGACTGAAGCTTTCTTT.

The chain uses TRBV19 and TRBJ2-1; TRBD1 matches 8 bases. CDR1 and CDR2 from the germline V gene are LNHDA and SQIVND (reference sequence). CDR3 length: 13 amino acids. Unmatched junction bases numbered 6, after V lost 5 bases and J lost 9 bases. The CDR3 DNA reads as TGTGCCAGTAGTGCGGACAGGGCTGTTGAGCAGTTCTTC. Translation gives CASSADRAVEQFF.

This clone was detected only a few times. The CDR3 region has the DNA TGTGCCAGCAGTACGGGTAATCAGCCCCAGCATTTT. The encoded protein is CASSTGNQPQHF. The rearrangement uses TRBV6-5 and TRBJ1-5; D remains unclear. Germline V gives CDR1 MNHEY, CDR2 SVGAGI. Trimming took 5 bases from V and 4 from J, leaving 6 bases between them. The CDR3 has 12 amino acids.

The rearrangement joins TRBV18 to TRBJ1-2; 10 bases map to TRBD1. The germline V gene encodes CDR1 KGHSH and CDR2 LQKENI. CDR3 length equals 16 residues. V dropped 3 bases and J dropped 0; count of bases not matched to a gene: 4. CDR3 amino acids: CASSPTDRGTNYGYTF. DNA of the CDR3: TGTGCCAGCTCACCCACGGACAGGGGGACTAACTATGGCTACACCTTC.

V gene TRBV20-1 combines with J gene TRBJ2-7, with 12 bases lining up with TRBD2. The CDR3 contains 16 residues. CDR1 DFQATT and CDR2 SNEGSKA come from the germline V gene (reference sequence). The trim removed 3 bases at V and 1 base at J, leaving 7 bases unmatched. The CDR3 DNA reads TGCAGTGCTAGTGTTCTAGCGGGGGGGGCATCCTACGAGCAGTACTTC. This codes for CSASVLAGGASYEQYF.

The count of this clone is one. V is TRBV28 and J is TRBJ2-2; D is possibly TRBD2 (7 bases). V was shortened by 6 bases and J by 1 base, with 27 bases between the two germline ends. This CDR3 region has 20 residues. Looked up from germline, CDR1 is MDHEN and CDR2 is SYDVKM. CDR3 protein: CASSGTPTLRGRENTGELFF. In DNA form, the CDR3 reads TGTGCCAGCAGCGGGACACCTACTTTGCGGGGGAGAGAGAACACCGGGGAGCTGTTTTTT.

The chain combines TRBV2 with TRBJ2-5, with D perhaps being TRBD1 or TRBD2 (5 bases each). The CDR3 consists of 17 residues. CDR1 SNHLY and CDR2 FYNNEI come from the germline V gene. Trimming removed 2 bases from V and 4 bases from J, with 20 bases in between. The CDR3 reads CASSEYWAGTVGETQYF. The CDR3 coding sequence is TGTGCCAGCAGTGAATATTGGGCAGGGACGGTGGGAGAGACCCAGTACTTC.

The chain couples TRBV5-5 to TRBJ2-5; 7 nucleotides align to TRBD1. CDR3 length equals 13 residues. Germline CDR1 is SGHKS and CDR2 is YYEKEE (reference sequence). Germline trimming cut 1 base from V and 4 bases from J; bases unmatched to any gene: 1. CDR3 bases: TGTGCCAGCAGCTTGCGGGACAGAGAGACCCAGTACTTC. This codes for CASSLRDRETQYF.

The CDR3 here is CASSLGPLGSEAFF. The CDR3, as DNA: TGTGCCAGCAGCTTAGGGCCCCTAGGGTCTGAAGCTTTCTTT. The V gene is TRBV11-3, the J gene TRBJ1-1; D ambiguous. The CDR3 is 14 amino acids. V was pared by 1 base and J by 6 bases, with 12 bases between. CDR1 and CDR2 from the germline V gene are SGHNT and YENEEA.